What follows describes a single TCR beta chain. This clonotype was counted ten times or more. Its antigen has not been determined. No much larger clonotype is one base removed from it; base qualities were not supplied. The TCR beta CDR3 regions were amplified from the RNA transcripts. The TCR CDR3 was subjected to a first round of RT-PCR using the HTBI primer set and the Qiagen OneStep RT-PCR kit. A second multiplex PCR round built the libraries, followed by size selection and purification. Sequencing of the libraries was done on an Illumina HiSeq2000 using paired-end 100 bp reads. The authors processed their data as follows. SOAPnuke was used to process the raw data, removing reads that contained adapters or uncalled bases, had a mean Phred below 15, or lacked an exact match to the constant primer or identifier. COPE v1.2.5 was used to merge high-quality paired reads, and clonotypes were defined as unique nucleotide sequences. MiTCR v1.1 was used to align the clonotypes against IMGT TRBV, TRBD and TRBJ reference segments. Only V-J combinations with frequency above 0.0001, covering roughly 99% of repertoires, were analysed. A TCS score was defined as the ratio of F50 (clonal expansion) to E x V (chaos), with BLOSUM62-based TCRdist applied between CDR3 peptides within each V-J. Welch's t-statistics and random forest reduced several hundred V-J features to around 14, which were used in a naive Bayes classifier (R e1071). TCRdb took the public reads, trimmed them with fastp at Q25, ran MiXCR for clone calling and kept in-frame beta chains. For every CDR3 protein sequence, its rows merge into one entry that carries the most common genes and DNA. TCRdb, rather than the study authors, made the V and J calls. Within this sample are roughly 510,000 distinct CDR3 sequences, with around 21% of them counted one time only. 26% of the sample is taken by the ten largest.

This sample is drawn from a study of T cells in Graves' hyperthyroidism and ophthalmopathy (dated by TCRdb to between 2018 and 2021). Broadly, across the study: Peripheral blood was collected at initial diagnosis, before any treatment. TCR V-J signatures able to tell the groups apart were searched for in a discovery cohort of some 100 patients, of whom approximately 40 had Graves' ophthalmopathy and roughly 58 had stable Graves' hyperthyroidism. Whether ophthalmopathy could be predicted prospectively was tested in an independent validation cohort made up of 18 to 20 hyperthyroidism patients plus 17 patients who later progressed to ophthalmopathy. For training and testing, the approximately 97 patients in the discovery cohort were randomly divided in a 7:3 ratio. In about 6 Graves' hyperthyroidism patients, the study also compared T-cell repertoires from thyroid tissue with T-cell repertoires from blood. Once sampling was done, hyperthyroidism patients were given methimazole at a starting dose of 30 mg daily, whereas ophthalmopathy patients were given high-dose intravenous methylprednisolone. The paper describes TCR Vbeta CDR3 sequencing of 130 to 150 peripheral blood samples, made up of approximately 40 ophthalmopathy patients, roughly 75 hyperthyroidism patients and about 17 progressor patients.

Graves' hyperthyroidism was defined as stable when no progression to ophthalmopathy occurred over 18 months of follow-up. Hyperthyroidism patients were aged 18 to 65 years and newly diagnosed, with disease duration of less than 2 months. The study excluded patients with uncontrolled infections, other autoimmune diseases, pregnancy or lactation. Diagnoses relied on clinical symptoms, serum thyroxine and TRAb, thyroid ultrasound and orbital computed tomography. PBMCs were isolated from more than 9 ml of fresh peripheral blood by Ficoll-Paque density gradient centrifugation. Total RNA was extracted using Trizol reagent, and RNA quality was assessed on an Agilent 2100 Bioanalyzer. Trimming at the junction amounts to 3 bases on V and 5 bases on J, and the germline ends lie 17 bases apart. CDR1 MNHEY and CDR2 SMNVEV are derived from the germline V gene (reference sequence). The CDR3 goes from the cysteine to the phenylalanine over 15 residues. Only the CDR3 DNA is retained, 45 bases long and in frame from the first base.

The paper's findings and limits, for the study overall: A model built on a 13 V-J signature distinguished ophthalmopathy from stable hyperthyroidism, reaching around 87% sensitivity and about 81% specificity in cross-validation and 80%/75% in testing. No statistical method was used to set the sample size in advance, and investigators knew the group allocation. Most expanded thyroid clonotypes (frequency above 0.001) were also found in blood, which suggests that blood repertoires may mirror thyroid immune responses. In validation, progression to ophthalmopathy was predicted by the model with 65% to 71% sensitivity and approximately 78% specificity, a median of approximately 7.1 months before onset.

The chain uses TRBV27 and TRBJ2-7; the D gene is perhaps TRBD2, from 6 matching bases. The sequenced material came from blood. This sequence was found in a young man with Graves' hyperthyroidism. The DNA reads as follows: TGTGCCAGCAGTTTCGGAGGGAGAGGCGTTAACGAGCAGTACTTC. It encodes CASSFGGRGVNEQYF.